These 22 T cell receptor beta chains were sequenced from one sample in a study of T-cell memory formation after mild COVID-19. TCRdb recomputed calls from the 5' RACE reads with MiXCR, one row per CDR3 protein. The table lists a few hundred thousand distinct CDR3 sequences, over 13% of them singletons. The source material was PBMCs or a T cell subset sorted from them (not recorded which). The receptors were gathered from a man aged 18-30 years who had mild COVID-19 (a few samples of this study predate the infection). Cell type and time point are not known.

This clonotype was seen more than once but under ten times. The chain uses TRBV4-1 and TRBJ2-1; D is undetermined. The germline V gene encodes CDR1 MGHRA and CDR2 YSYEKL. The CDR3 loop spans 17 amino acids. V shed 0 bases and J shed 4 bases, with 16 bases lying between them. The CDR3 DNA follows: TGCGCCAGCAGCCAAGATCCGGAAAGAATTGATTACAATGAGCAGTTCTTC. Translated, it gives CASSQDPERIDYNEQFF.

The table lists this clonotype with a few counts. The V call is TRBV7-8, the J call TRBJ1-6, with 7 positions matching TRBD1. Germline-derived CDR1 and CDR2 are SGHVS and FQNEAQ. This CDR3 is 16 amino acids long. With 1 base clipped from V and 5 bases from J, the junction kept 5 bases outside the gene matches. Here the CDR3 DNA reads TGTGCCAGCAGCTTAGGGGCGACAGGGAATAATTCACCCCTCCACTTT. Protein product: CASSLGATGNNSPLHF.

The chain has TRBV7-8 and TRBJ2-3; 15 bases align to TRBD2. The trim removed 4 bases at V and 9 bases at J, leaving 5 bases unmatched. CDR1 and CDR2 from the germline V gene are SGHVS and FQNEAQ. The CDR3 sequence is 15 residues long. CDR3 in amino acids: CASSSGTSGGKTQYF. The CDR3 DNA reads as TGTGCCAGCAGCTCCGGGACTAGCGGGGGGAAGACGCAGTATTTT. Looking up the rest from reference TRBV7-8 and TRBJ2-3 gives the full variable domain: GAGVSQSPRYKVAKRGQDVALRCDPISGHVSLFWYQQALGQGPEFLTYFQNEAQLDKSGLPSDRFFAERPEGSVSTLKIQRTQQEDSAVYLCASSSGTSGGKTQYFGPGTRLTVL.

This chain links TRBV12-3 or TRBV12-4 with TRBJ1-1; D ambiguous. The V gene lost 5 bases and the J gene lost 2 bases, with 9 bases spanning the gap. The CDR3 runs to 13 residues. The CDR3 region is CASSRAQNTEAFF. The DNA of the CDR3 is TGTGCCAGCAGTCGGGCCCAAAACACTGAAGCTTTCTTT.

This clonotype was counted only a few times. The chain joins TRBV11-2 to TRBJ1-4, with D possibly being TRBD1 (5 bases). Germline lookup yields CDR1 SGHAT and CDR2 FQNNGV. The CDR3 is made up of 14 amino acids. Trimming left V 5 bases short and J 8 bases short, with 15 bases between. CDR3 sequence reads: CASSLDSFSEKLFF. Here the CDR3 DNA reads TGTGCCAGCAGCCTCGACAGCTTCTCCGAAAAACTGTTTTTT.

The CDR3 nucleotides are TGCGCCAGCAGCCAAGGGGCGGGAGAGACCCAGTACTTC. It codes for CASSQGAGETQYF. The genes are TRBV4-1 and TRBJ2-5, with D perhaps matching TRBD2 (5 bases). The V gene lost 1 base and the J gene lost 4 bases, with 7 bases spanning the gap. Per the germline V gene, CDR1 is MGHRA and CDR2 is YSYEKL. CDR3 size: 13 residues.

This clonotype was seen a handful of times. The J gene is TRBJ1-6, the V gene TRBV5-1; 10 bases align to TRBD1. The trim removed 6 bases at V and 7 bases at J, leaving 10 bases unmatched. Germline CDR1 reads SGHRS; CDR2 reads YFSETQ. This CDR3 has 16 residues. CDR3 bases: TGCGCCAGCAAAGTTGGGACAGGGGATTCGAATTCACCCCTCCACTTT. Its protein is CASKVGTGDSNSPLHF.

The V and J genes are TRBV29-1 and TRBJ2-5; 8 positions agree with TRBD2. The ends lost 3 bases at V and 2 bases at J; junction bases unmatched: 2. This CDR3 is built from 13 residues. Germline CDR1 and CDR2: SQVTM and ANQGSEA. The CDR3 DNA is TGCAGCGTTGACAAGCGGGGGCAAGAGACCCAGTACTTC. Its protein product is CSVDKRGQETQYF.

In DNA form, the CDR3 reads TGCGCCAGCAGCCAGCGAAGACAGACCAACACCGGGGAGCTGTTTTTT. Translating it yields CASSQRRQTNTGELFF. The chain couples TRBV4-3 to TRBJ2-2; D may be TRBD1 (5 bases). V lost 3 bases and J 2 bases, leaving 13 bases between the germline ends. Germline V gives CDR1 LGHNA, CDR2 YSLEER. The CDR3 totals 16 residues.

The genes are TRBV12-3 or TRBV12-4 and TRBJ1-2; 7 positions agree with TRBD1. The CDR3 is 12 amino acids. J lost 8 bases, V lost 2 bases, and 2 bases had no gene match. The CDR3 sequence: CASSLHRGGYTF. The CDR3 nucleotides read TGTGCCAGCAGTTTACACAGGGGAGGCTACACCTTC.

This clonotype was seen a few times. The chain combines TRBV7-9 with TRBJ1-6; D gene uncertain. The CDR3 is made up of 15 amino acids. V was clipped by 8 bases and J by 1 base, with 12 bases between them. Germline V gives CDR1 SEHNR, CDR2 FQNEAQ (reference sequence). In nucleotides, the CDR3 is TGTGCCAGCCCCTCTCGAGCATCCTATAATTCACCCCTCCACTTT. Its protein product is CASPSRASYNSPLHF.

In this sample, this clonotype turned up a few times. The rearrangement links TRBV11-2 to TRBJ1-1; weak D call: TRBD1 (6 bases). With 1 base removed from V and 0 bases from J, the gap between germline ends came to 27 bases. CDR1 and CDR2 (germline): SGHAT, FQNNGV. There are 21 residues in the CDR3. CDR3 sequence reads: CASSLVFGGQGLGEMNTEAFF. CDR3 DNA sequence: TGTGCCAGCAGCTTAGTCTTCGGGGGGCAAGGGTTAGGGGAAATGAACACTGAAGCTTTCTTT.

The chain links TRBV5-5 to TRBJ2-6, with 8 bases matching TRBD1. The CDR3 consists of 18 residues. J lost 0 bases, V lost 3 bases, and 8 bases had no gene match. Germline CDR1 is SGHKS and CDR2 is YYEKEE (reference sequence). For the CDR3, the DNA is TGTGCCAGCAGCTCCTCGCGGGACAGGCCCTCTGGGGCCAACGTCCTGACTTTC. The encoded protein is CASSSSRDRPSGANVLTF. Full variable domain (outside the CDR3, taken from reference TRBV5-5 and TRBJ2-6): DAGVTQSPTHLIKTRGQQVTLRCSPISGHKSVSWYQQVLGQGPQFIFQYYEKEERGRGNFPDRFSARQFPNYSSELNVNALLLGDSALYLCASSSSRDRPSGANVLTFGAGSRLTVL.

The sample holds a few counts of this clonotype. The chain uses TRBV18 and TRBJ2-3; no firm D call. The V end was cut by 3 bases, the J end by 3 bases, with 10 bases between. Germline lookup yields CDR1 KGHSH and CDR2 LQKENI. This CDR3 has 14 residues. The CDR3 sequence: CASSPDPYTDTQYF. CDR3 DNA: TGTGCCAGCTCACCCGACCCCTATACAGATACGCAGTATTTT.

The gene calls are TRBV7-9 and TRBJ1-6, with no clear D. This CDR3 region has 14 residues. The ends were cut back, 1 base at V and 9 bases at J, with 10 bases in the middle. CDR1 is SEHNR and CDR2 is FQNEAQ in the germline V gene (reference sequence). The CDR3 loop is CASSLERNRSPLHF. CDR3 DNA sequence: TGTGCCAGCAGCTTAGAGCGGAATCGTTCACCCCTCCACTTT.

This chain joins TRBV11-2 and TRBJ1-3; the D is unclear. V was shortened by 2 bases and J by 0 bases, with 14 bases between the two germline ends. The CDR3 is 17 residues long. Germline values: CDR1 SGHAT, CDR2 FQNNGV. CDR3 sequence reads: CASSLPRTGVSGNTIYF. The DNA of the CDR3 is TGTGCCAGCAGCTTACCACGGACGGGCGTCTCTGGAAACACCATATATTTT.

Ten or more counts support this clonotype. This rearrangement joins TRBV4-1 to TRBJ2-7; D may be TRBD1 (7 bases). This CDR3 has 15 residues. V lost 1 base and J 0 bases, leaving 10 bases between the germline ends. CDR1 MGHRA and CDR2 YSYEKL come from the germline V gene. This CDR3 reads CASSQGRDSSYEQYV. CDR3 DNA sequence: TGCGCCAGCAGCCAAGGGCGGGACAGCTCCTACGAGCAGTACGTC.

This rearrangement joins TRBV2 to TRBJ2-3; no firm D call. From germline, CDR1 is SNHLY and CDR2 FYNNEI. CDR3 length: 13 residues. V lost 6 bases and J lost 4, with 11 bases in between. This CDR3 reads CASSLYKSDTQYF. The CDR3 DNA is TGTGCCAGCAGCCTCTATAAATCAGATACGCAGTATTTT.

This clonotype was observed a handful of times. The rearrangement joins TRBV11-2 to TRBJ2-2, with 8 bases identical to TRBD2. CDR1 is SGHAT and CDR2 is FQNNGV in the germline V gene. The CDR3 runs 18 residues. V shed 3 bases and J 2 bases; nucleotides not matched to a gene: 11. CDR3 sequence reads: CASSFVRLAGPNTGELFF. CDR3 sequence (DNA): TGTGCCAGCAGCTTTGTTCGCCTAGCGGGCCCAAACACCGGGGAGCTGTTTTTT.

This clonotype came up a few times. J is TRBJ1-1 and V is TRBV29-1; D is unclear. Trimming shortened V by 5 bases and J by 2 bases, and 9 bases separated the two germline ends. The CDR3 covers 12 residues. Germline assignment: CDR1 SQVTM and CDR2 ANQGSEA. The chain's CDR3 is CSVWAANTEAFF. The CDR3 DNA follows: TGCAGCGTTTGGGCCGCCAACACTGAAGCTTTCTTT.

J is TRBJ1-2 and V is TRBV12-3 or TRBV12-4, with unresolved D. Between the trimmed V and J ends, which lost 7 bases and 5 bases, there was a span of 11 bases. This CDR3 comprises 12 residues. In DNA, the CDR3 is TGTGCCAGCAACACCGCGGGGTATGGCTACACCTTC. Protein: CASNTAGYGYTF.

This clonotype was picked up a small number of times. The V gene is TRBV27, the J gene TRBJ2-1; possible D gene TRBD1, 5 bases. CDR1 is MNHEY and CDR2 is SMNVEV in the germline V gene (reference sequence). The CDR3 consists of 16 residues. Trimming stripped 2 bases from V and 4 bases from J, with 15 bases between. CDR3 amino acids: CASSLGGAGAYNEQFF. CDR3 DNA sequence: TGTGCCAGCAGTTTAGGTGGGGCAGGCGCTTACAATGAGCAGTTCTTC.